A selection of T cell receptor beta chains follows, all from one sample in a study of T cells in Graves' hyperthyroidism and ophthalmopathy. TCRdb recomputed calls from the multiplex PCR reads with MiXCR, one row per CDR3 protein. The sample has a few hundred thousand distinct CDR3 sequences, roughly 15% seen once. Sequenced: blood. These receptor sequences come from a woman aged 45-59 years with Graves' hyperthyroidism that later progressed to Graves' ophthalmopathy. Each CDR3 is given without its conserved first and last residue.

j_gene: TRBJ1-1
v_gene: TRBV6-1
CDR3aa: ASSEAQGQGKNTEAF

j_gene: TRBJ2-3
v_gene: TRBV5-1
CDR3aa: ASSLYSAGTDTQY

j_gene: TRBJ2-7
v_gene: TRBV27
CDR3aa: ASSKDRDRGIYEQY

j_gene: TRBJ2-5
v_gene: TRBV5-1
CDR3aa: ASNLGGETQY

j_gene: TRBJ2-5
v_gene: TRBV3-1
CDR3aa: ASSPVGAGGQETQY

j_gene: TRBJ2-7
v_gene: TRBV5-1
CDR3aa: ASSLAGQSSYEQY

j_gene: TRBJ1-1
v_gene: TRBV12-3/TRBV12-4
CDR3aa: ASSFTGKTSEAF

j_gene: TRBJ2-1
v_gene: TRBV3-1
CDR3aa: ASSQNIHRTSWKDEQF

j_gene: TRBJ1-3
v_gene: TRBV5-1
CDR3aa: ASSLDRENTIY

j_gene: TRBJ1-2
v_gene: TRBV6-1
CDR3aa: ASSEEGTGHYGYT

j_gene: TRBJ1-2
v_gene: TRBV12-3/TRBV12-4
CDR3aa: ASSLNAESGYT

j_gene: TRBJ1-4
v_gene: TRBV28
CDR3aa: ASSSPGQPNEKLF

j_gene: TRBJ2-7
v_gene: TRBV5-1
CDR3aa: ASSLAFGRSSYEQY

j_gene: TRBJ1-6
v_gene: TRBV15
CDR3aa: ATSSRDANSPLH

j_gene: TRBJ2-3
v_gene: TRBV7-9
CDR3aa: AGGQTDTQY

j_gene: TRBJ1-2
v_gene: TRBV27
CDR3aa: ASSFMSGPDGYT

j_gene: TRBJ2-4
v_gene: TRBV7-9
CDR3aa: ASSSRGAGGPGNIQY

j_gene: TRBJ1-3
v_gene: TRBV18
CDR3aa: ASSPTTGGFGNTIY